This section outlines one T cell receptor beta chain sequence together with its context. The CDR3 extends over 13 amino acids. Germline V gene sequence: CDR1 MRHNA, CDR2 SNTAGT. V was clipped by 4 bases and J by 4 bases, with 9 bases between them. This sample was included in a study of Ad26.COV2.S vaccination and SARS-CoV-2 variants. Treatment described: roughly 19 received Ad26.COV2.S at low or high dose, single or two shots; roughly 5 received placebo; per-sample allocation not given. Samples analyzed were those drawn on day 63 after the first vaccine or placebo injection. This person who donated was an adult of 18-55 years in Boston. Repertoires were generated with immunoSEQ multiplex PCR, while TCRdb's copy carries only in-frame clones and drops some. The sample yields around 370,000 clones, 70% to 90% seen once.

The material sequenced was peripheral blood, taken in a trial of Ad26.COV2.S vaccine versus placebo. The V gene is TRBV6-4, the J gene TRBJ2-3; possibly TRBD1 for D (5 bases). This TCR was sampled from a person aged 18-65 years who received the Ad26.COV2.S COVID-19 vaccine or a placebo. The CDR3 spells CASSARDSDTQYF. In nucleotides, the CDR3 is TGTGCCAGCAGTGCCAGGGATTCAGATACGCAGTATTTT.